This T cell receptor (beta chain) was identified during a study of response to subunit inactivated influenza vaccine. TCRdb re-analysed the RT-PCR reads in MiXCR, keeping a single row per CDR3 protein. The table lists around 600,000 distinct CDR3 sequences, around 11% of them singletons, with 11% in the top ten. The same specimen was also included in a second study, on T cells expressing NK-cell markers. That publication notes: As the method of synthesis, 5'RACE template switching with UMIs yielded TCR beta cDNA. The TCR beta repertoires were obtained from sorted CD3+CD56+NKG2C+, CD3+CD56+NKG2C- and CD3+CD56-NKG2C+ T cells. Sorting was restricted to alpha-beta TCR T cells by an anti-gamma-delta TCR antibody in several experiments. A range of 1.0-7.0% of CD8+ T cells consisted of dominant NKG2C+ clonotypes in more than five donors. The CD3+CD56-NKG2C+ fraction of several donors was also led by these clonotypes.

This specimen was PBMCs from blood, taken on the day of vaccination. This clonotype was obtained from a man aged 50-60 years who received an inactivated influenza vaccine.

This CDR3 reads CASSYARIGYNEQFF. In nucleotides, the CDR3 is TGTGCCAGCAGTTACGCTAGGATAGGGTACAATGAGCAGTTCTTC. The V gene is TRBV6-2 or TRBV6-3, the J gene TRBJ2-1; no firm D call. Per germline, CDR1 MNHEY and CDR2 SVGEGT. This CDR3 comprises 15 residues. The V end was cut by 2 bases, the J end by 4 bases, with 12 bases between.